This T cell receptor (beta chain) came from a study of blood T cell repertoires in COVID-19. On the study more broadly: Acute and convalescent COVID-19 specimens originated in the United States, Italy and Spain. T cells, B-cell-depleted T cells, or PBMCs provided the cDNA or gDNA that served as material.

In the authors' methods: Amplifying reference gene primers gave estimates of nucleated cell counts. The protocol was immunoSEQ multiplex PCR, while the TCRdb copy is restricted to in-frame clones and leaves out a portion. V and J calls and clone size follow that table, whereas D and trimming were derived from the DNA. There are 88,000 or so clones in the sample; approximately 89% occur only once, and roughly 2.1% lies in the top ten. Trimming shortened V by 6 bases and J by 5 bases, and 14 bases separated the two germline ends. Looked up from germline, CDR1 is SNHLY and CDR2 is FYNNEI. The CDR3 has 14 residues.

The receptor was derived from a middle-aged man with acute or convalescent COVID-19. V and J are TRBV2 and TRBJ2-1, with D tentatively TRBD1 (6 bases). Sequenced input: peripheral blood. In DNA, the CDR3 is TGTGCCAGCAGACAGGGCTGGGTGAACAATGAGCAGTTCTTC. Translated: CASRQGWVNNEQFF.